The 20 T cell receptor beta chains below were found in one sample sequenced in a study of T cell responses to AZD1222 COVID-19 vaccine. The assay was immunoSEQ multiplex PCR, and TCRdb's table has in-frame clones only and misses some. The table shows more than 100,000 clones, with 90% to 95% occurring only once. The input for sequencing was peripheral blood, taken on day 0 of AZD1222 vaccination. The receptors were gathered from an adult in good health.

The rearrangement joins TRBV6-2 or TRBV6-3 to TRBJ1-5; 7 bases are a match to TRBD1. V shed 4 bases and J 7 bases; nucleotides not matched to a gene: 10. CDR1 and CDR2 (germline): MNHEY, SVGEGT. The CDR3 covers 15 residues. In nucleotides, the CDR3 is TGTGCCAGCAGTTTTGGCAGGGGGGAGAAACAGCCCCAGCATTTT. Protein product: CASSFGRGEKQPQHF.

The chain uses TRBV6-4 and TRBJ2-3; 9 nucleotides line up with TRBD2. In germline, CDR1 is MRHNA, CDR2 SNTAGT. Trimming cost V 3 bases and J 6 bases; bases outside gene matches: 7. The CDR3 is 15 amino acids. The CDR3 spells CASSELAGEVDTQYF. The CDR3 bases are TGTGCCAGCAGTGAGTTAGCGGGAGAGGTGGATACGCAGTATTTT.

The chain links TRBV2 to TRBJ1-6; D gene ambiguous. The V gene lost 3 bases and the J gene lost 6 bases, with 12 bases spanning the gap. The CDR3 length is 15 residues. CDR1 is SNHLY and CDR2 is FYNNEI in the germline V gene. Here the CDR3 DNA reads TGTGCCAGCAGTGAGGCGGACCTTGGTAATTCACCCCTCCACTTT. It codes for CASSEADLGNSPLHF. Complete variable domain (other parts from reference TRBV2 and TRBJ1-6): EPEVTQTPSHQVTQMGQEVILRCVPISNHLYFYWYRQILGQKVEFLVSFYNNEISEKSEIFDDQFSVERPDGSNFTLKIRSTKLEDSAMYFCASSEADLGNSPLHFGNGTRLTVT.

Only a few counts were recorded for this clone. This chain connects TRBV6-4 to TRBJ2-6, with D unresolved. The CDR3 extends over 14 amino acids. V was shortened by 2 bases and J by 0 bases, with 2 bases between the two germline ends. Germline CDR1 and CDR2: MRHNA and SNTAGT. CDR3 region: CASSDNSGANVLTF. DNA of the CDR3: TGTGCCAGCAGTGACAACTCTGGGGCCAACGTCCTGACTTTC.

V gene TRBV6-2 or TRBV6-3 combines with J gene TRBJ1-5, with D maybe TRBD1 (5 bases). The CDR3 spans 14 residues. From germline, CDR1 is MNHEY and CDR2 SVGEGT. The V end was cut by 5 bases, the J end by 7 bases, with 15 bases between. The DNA for the CDR3 is TGTGCCAGCAGTAAGACGCAGGGTTACCAGCCCCAGCATTTT. As protein: CASSKTQGYQPQHF.

This clone was counted once. The chain combines TRBV20-1 with TRBJ1-4, with D unresolved. Germline values: CDR1 DFQATT, CDR2 SNEGSKA (reference sequence). The CDR3 consists of 14 residues. V was shortened by 3 bases and J by 6 bases, with 14 bases between the two germline ends. As DNA, the CDR3 is TGCAGTGCTAGTACCGCGCTGCGGGATGAAAAACTGTTTTTT. It encodes CSASTALRDEKLFF.

The V and J genes are TRBV7-3 and TRBJ2-2; possibly TRBD2 for D (5 bases). V dropped 1 base and J dropped 8 bases, with 8 bases sitting between them. The CDR3 extends over 13 amino acids. The germline gives CDR1 SGHTA, CDR2 FQGTGA. The DNA of the CDR3 is TGTGCCAGCAGCTTAATAGCGTCAGGGGAGCTGTTTTTT. Its translation: CASSLIASGELFF.

The V and J genes are TRBV24-1 and TRBJ1-5; D not resolved. The V gene's germline CDR1 is KGHDR and CDR2 SFDVKD. The CDR3 spans 12 residues. Trimming shortened V by 3 bases and J by 6 bases, and 5 bases separated the two germline ends. The CDR3 DNA follows: TGTGCCACCAGTGATCAGAGTCAGCCCCAGCATTTT. As protein: CATSDQSQPQHF.

The chain joins TRBV3-1 (or the pseudogene TRBV3-2) to TRBJ2-3, with TRBD2 as a possible D gene (5 bases). The CDR3 loop spans 18 amino acids. V lost 0 bases to trimming and J lost 1 base, with 17 bases between them. Germline CDR1 reads LGHDT; CDR2 reads YNNKEL (reference sequence). CDR3 protein: CASSQEGRGKYGTDTQYF. For the CDR3, the DNA is TGTGCCAGCAGCCAAGAAGGGCGAGGGAAATACGGCACAGATACGCAGTATTTT.

The V gene is TRBV5-4, the J gene TRBJ2-1; D call uncertain. The CDR3 consists of 13 residues. Trimming stripped 6 bases from V and 8 bases from J, with 15 bases between. Germline V gene data show CDR1 as SGHNT and CDR2 as YYREEE (reference sequence). The CDR3 nucleotides read TGTGCCAGCACCCGTGGCTTTTTCGATGAGCAGTTCTTC. Residues: CASTRGFFDEQFF.

The chain joins TRBV9 to TRBJ2-1; TRBD2 aligns across 9 bases. The CDR3 has 15 residues. J lost 4 bases, V lost 4 bases, and 6 bases had no gene match. Germline V gene data show CDR1 as SGDLS and CDR2 as YYNGEE. The CDR3 spells CASSPETSGYNEQFF. CDR3 nucleotides: TGTGCCAGCAGCCCAGAGACTAGCGGATACAATGAGCAGTTCTTC.

This rearrangement joins TRBV19 to TRBJ2-5; TRBD1 matches at 7 bases. The V segment lost 1 base and the J segment 2 bases; nucleotides outside the gene matches: 4. Per the germline V gene, CDR1 is LNHDA and CDR2 is SQIVND (reference sequence). The CDR3 is made up of 15 amino acids. The CDR3 DNA reads as TGTGCCAGTAGTATAGGGGGGACAGATCAAGAGACCCAGTACTTC. It specifies CASSIGGTDQETQYF.

The chain uses TRBV15 and TRBJ1-4; D gene ambiguous. The CDR3 extends over 13 amino acids. CDR1 and CDR2 from the germline V gene are LNHNV and YYDKDF (reference sequence). V lost 8 bases and J 0 bases, leaving 7 bases between the germline ends. This CDR3 is CATEETTNEKLFF. Here the CDR3 DNA reads TGTGCCACCGAGGAGACAACTAATGAAAAACTGTTTTTT.

The rearrangement links TRBV28 to TRBJ2-5; TRBD2 matches 14 bases. The germline V gene encodes CDR1 MDHEN and CDR2 SYDVKM. Trimming removed 4 bases from V and 5 bases from J; junction bases left unmatched: 9. This CDR3 spans 17 amino acids. The CDR3 is CASSSALGLAGAETQYF. The DNA for the CDR3 is TGTGCCAGCAGTTCCGCTCTGGGACTAGCGGGAGCGGAGACCCAGTACTTC.

CDR3 in amino acids: CASKGTGTIMNTEAFF. DNA of the CDR3: TGTGCCAGTAAAGGGACGGGAACCATCATGAACACTGAAGCTTTCTTT. The chain combines TRBV19 with TRBJ1-1; D possibly corresponds to TRBD1 (5 bases). CDR1 and CDR2 from the germline V gene are LNHDA and SQIVND (reference sequence). The CDR3 has 16 amino acids. V lost 7 bases, J lost 0 bases, and 18 bases lay in between.

This chain links TRBV28 with TRBJ2-7; a possible D gene is TRBD1 (6 bases). V was trimmed by 3 bases and J by 6 bases, leaving 9 bases between them. CDR1 is MDHEN and CDR2 is SYDVKM in the germline V gene. CDR3 length: 12 amino acids. Here the CDR3 DNA reads TGTGCCAGCAGTTTTCAGGGGCTCGAGCAGTACTTC. It yields the protein CASSFQGLEQYF. Combining the CDR3 with reference TRBV28 and TRBJ2-7 gives the whole variable domain DVKVTQSSRYLVKRTGEKVFLECVQDMDHENMFWYRQDPGLGLRLIYFSYDVKMKEKGDIPEGYSVSREKKERFSLILESASTNQTSMYLCASSFQGLEQYFGPGTRLTVT.

J is TRBJ1-1 and V is TRBV15, with D unclear. V dropped 0 bases and J dropped 0 bases, with 8 bases sitting between them. The CDR3 has 15 amino acids. CDR1 is LNHNV and CDR2 is YYDKDF in the germline V gene (reference sequence). CDR3 region: CATSRDGLLNTEAFF. The DNA of the CDR3 is TGTGCCACCAGCAGAGATGGCCTTCTGAACACTGAAGCTTTCTTT.

The V call is TRBV25-1, the J call TRBJ1-2; 10 bases are a match to TRBD1. Trimming took 7 bases from V and 4 from J; bases not matched to a gene: 12. Germline V CDR1 and CDR2: MGHDK, SYGVNS. The CDR3 sequence is 16 residues long. The CDR3 region is CASNTGTGALGYGYTF. The CDR3 region has the DNA TGTGCCAGCAATACCGGGACAGGGGCTTTAGGCTATGGCTACACCTTC.

The V gene is TRBV6-5, the J gene TRBJ2-1; a weak D match, TRBD2 (5 bases). Germline-derived CDR1 and CDR2 are MNHEY and SVGAGI. This CDR3 spans 13 amino acids. V was clipped by 6 bases and J by 5 bases, with 11 bases between them. Written as DNA, the CDR3 is TGTGCCAGCAGACAAACTAGAAACAATGAGCAGTTCTTC. Protein product: CASRQTRNNEQFF.

V and J are TRBV3-1 (or the pseudogene TRBV3-2) and TRBJ1-4, with a tentative D call TRBD1 (6 bases). This CDR3 contains 17 residues. Germline CDR1 is LGHDT and CDR2 is YNNKEL (reference sequence). Between the trimmed V and J ends, which lost 6 bases and 4 bases, there was a span of 21 bases. The CDR3 is CASSRGLPRGVNEKLFF. DNA of the CDR3: TGTGCCAGCAGTCGAGGACTACCGAGGGGGGTTAATGAAAAACTGTTTTTT.